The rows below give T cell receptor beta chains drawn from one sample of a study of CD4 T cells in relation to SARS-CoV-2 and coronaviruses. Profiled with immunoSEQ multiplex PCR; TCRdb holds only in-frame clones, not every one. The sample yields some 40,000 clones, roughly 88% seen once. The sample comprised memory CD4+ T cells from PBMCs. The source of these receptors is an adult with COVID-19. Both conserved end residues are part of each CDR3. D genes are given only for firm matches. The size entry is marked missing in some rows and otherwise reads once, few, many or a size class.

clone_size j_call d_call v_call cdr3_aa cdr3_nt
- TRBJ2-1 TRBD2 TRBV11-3 CASSLGTSPIHNEQFF TGTGCCAGCAGCTTAGGGACTAGCCCTATCCACAATGAGCAGTTCTTC
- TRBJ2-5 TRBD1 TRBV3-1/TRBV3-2 CASSHWDRVSETQYF TGTGCCAGCAGCCACTGGGACAGGGTGTCAGAGACCCAGTACTTC
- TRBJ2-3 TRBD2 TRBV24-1 CATSETGTSGIDTQYF TGTGCCACCAGTGAGACCGGGACTAGCGGTATAGATACGCAGTATTTT
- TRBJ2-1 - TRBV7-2 CASSLDLVRTVEQFF TGTGCCAGCAGCTTAGATCTAGTGCGGACGGTAGAGCAGTTCTTC
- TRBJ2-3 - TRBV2 CASSEAAPGGGQDTQYF TGTGCCAGCAGTGAAGCAGCGCCGGGTGGGGGTCAAGATACGCAGTATTTT
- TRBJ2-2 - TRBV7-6 CASSLEVRMAGRRELFF TGTGCCAGCAGCTTAGAGGTTAGAATGGCGGGGCGCCGGGAGCTGTTTTTT
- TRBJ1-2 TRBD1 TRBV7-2 CASSLGPRDRGNGYTF TGTGCCAGCAGCTTAGGCCCCCGGGACAGGGGGAATGGCTACACCTTC
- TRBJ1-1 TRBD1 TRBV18 CASSQGAGNTEAFF TGTGCCAGCTCTCAGGGGGCGGGGAACACTGAAGCTTTCTTT
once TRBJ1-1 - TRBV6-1 CASSDMLYTEAFF TGTGCCAGCAGTGATATGTTATACACTGAAGCTTTCTTT
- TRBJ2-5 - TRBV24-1 CATRDFQETQYF TGTGCCACACGGGACTTCCAAGAGACCCAGTACTTC
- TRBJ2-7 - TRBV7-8 CASSLGDSTYEQYF TGTGCCAGCAGCTTAGGAGACAGCACCTACGAGCAGTACTTC
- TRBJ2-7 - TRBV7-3 CASSLGPGEFYEQYF TGTGCCAGCAGCTTAGGTCCGGGGGAGTTCTACGAGCAGTACTTC
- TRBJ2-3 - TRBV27 CASSLGRPTDTQYF TGTGCCAGCAGTTTGGGGAGACCGACAGATACGCAGTATTTT
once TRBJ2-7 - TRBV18 CASSPNRVATSYEQYF TGTGCCAGCTCACCCAATAGGGTCGCCACATCCTACGAGCAGTACTTC
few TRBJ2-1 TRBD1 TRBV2 CASYGQGGNEQFF TGTGCCAGCTATGGACAGGGGGGGAATGAGCAGTTCTTC
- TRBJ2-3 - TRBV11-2 CASSWMSTDTQYF TGTGCCAGCAGCTGGATGAGCACAGATACGCAGTATTTT
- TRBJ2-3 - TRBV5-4 CASSPTVQTDTQYF TGTGCCAGCAGCCCGACAGTCCAAACAGATACGCAGTATTTT
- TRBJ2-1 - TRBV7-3 CASKGFGGIQFF TGTGCCAGCAAGGGGTTCGGCGGGATACAGTTCTTC
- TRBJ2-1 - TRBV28 CASSFLYNEQFF TGTGCCAGCAGTTTCTTATACAATGAGCAGTTCTTC
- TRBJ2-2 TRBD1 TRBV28 CASRQGGTGELFF TGTGCCAGCAGACAGGGGGGCACCGGGGAGCTGTTTTTT
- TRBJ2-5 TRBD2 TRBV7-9 CASSSVWGREETQYF TGTGCCAGCAGCTCCGTTTGGGGGAGGGAAGAGACCCAGTACTTC
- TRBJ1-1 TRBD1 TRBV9 CASSGRGGAHTEAFF TGTGCCAGCAGCGGCCGAGGGGGCGCGCACACTGAAGCTTTCTTT
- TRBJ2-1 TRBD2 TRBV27 CASARRGSGKDEQFF TGTGCCAGCGCCCGAAGGGGTAGCGGGAAAGATGAGCAGTTCTTC
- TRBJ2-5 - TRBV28 CASSKQLARETQYF TGTGCCAGCAGTAAGCAACTAGCACGGGAGACCCAGTACTTC
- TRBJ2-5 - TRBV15 CATSLPGHEETQYF TGTGCCACCAGCTTACCGGGACACGAAGAGACCCAGTACTTC
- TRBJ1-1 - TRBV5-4 CASSFQRTEAFF TGTGCCAGCAGCTTTCAGCGAACTGAAGCTTTCTTT
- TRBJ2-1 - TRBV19 CASSMVAINEQFF TGTGCCAGTAGTATGGTAGCAATCAATGAGCAGTTCTTC
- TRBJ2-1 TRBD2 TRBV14 CASSQGTSDSEQFF TGTGCCAGCAGCCAAGGGACTAGTGATTCTGAGCAGTTCTTC
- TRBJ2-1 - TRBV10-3 CAITPGPSYNEQFF TGTGCCATCACACCGGGACCCTCCTACAATGAGCAGTTCTTC
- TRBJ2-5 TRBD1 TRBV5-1 CASSLYGQGAGETQYF TGCGCCAGCAGCTTATACGGACAGGGGGCGGGAGAGACCCAGTACTTC
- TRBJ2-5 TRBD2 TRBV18 CASSRTSGKETQYF TGTGCCAGCTCCCGGACTAGCGGAAAAGAGACCCAGTACTTC
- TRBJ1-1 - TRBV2 CASRSRGQNEAFF TGTGCCAGCAGATCGAGAGGACAGAACGAAGCTTTCTTT
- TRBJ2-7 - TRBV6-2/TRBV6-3 CASSTRAESYEQYF TGTGCCAGCAGTACCCGAGCTGAGAGCTACGAGCAGTACTTC
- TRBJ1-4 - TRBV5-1 CASSPTGGLNEKLFF TGCGCCAGCAGTCCGACGGGGGGCCTTAATGAAAAACTGTTTTTT
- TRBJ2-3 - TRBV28 CASSLGGGPPTDTQYF TGTGCCAGCAGCCTAGGGGGGGGGCCGCCGACAGATACGCAGTATTTT
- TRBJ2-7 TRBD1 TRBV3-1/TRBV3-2 CASSPNRGRGEQYF TGTGCCAGCAGCCCAAACAGGGGCCGAGGCGAGCAGTACTTC
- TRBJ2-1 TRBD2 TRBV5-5 CASSLVSGRGGNEQFF TGTGCCAGCAGCTTGGTTAGCGGGAGGGGGGGAAATGAGCAGTTCTTC
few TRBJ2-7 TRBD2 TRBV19 CASGGVAGTNEQYF TGTGCCAGTGGGGGGGTAGCGGGAACCAACGAGCAGTACTTC
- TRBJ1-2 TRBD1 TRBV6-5 CASTRDSYYGYTF TGTGCCAGCACCCGGGACAGCTACTATGGCTACACCTTC